These 25 T cell receptor beta chains came from one sample sequenced in a study of shared clonotypes between healthy human individuals. Terminally differentiated effector memory CD45RA+ cells were excluded by CCR7 positive selection of CD45RO-negative cells. The repertoire was sequenced with immunoSEQ multiplex PCR; TCRdb's copy has only in-frame clones and lacks some. The table includes some 2,100,000 clones, 93% detected once. Sequenced sample: naive CD8+ T cells from PBMCs. Receptors originate from a man younger than 35 in good health. Some clones in this sample may be carry-over from other donors' samples.

The V gene is TRBV27, the J gene TRBJ2-7; TRBD2 might be the D (7 bases). V was pared by 5 bases and J by 1 base, with 18 bases between. This CDR3 spans 16 amino acids. Germline CDR1 and CDR2: MNHEY and SMNVEV (reference sequence). The CDR3 loop reads CASSPSGGPKSYEQYF. CDR3 sequence (DNA): TGTGCCAGCAGTCCCTCCGGGGGGCCTAAGTCCTACGAGCAGTACTTC.

The chain employs TRBV25-1 and TRBJ2-6; D tentatively reads TRBD1 or TRBD2 (5 bases each). This CDR3 region has 15 residues. The germline gives CDR1 MGHDK, CDR2 SYGVNS. The V gene lost 6 bases and the J gene lost 11 bases, with 20 bases spanning the gap. As DNA, the CDR3 is TGTGCCAGCAGGGACGACCGGGACCTCCGCCACGTCCTGACTTTC. Its protein is CASRDDRDLRHVLTF.

The chain carries TRBV28 and TRBJ2-7; D unclear. Trimming pared 2 bases from V and 5 bases from J, leaving 4 bases between. Germline assignment: CDR1 MDHEN and CDR2 SYDVKM. This CDR3 is built from 11 residues. CDR3 sequence reads: CASSLADEQYF. CDR3 coding DNA: TGTGCCAGCAGTTTAGCCGACGAGCAGTACTTC.

The chain employs TRBV7-8 and TRBJ2-4, with a weak D call TRBD2 (5 bases). V gave up 1 base and J gave up 7 bases, with 8 bases separating them. This CDR3 comprises 13 residues. Germline CDR1 SGHVS, CDR2 FQNEAQ. In DNA form, the CDR3 reads TGTGCCAGCAGCTTAGGGGAGTCGAACATTCAGTACTTC. Translating it yields CASSLGESNIQYF.

The chain joins TRBV7-3 to TRBJ2-3, with D unclear. Per the germline V gene, CDR1 is SGHTA and CDR2 is FQGTGA. The CDR3 extends over 15 amino acids. Trimming cost V 5 bases and J 0 bases, with 12 bases left between them. The chain's CDR3 is CASSPTGLSTDTQYF. CDR3 nucleotide sequence: TGTGCCAGCAGCCCAACCGGGCTGAGCACAGATACGCAGTATTTT.

The chain recombines TRBV28 with TRBJ2-7, with TRBD1 identical over 11 bases. Germline V lookup: CDR1 MDHEN, CDR2 SYDVKM. The length of the CDR3 is 14 residues. Trimming cost V 4 bases and J 7 bases; bases outside gene matches: 6. CDR3 sequence (DNA): TGTGCCAGCAGTTACGGGACAGGGGGGTATGAGCAGTACTTC. Its translation is CASSYGTGGYEQYF.

The gene calls are TRBV28 and TRBJ1-1; tentatively, D is TRBD1 (5 bases). Trimming took off 2 bases at V and 3 bases at J, with 16 bases between the two ends. Germline-derived CDR1 and CDR2 are MDHEN and SYDVKM. The CDR3 extends over 16 amino acids. In nucleotides, the CDR3 is TGTGCCAGCAGTTTAGTGGATGCGACAGTCGACACTGAAGCTTTCTTT. Protein sequence: CASSLVDATVDTEAFF.

This clone was recorded only once. The chain couples TRBV29-1 to TRBJ2-1; D perhaps matches TRBD2 (6 bases). This CDR3 comprises 13 residues. Germline CDR1 SQVTM, CDR2 ANQGSEA. V shed 6 bases and J shed 2 bases, with 11 bases lying between them. The CDR3 region is CSVFLATYNEQFF. The CDR3 DNA is TGCAGCGTCTTCCTAGCGACCTACAATGAGCAGTTCTTC.

CDR3: CASSGKSGTYEQYF. The CDR3 coding sequence is TGTGCCAGCAGCGGAAAAAGTGGGACCTACGAGCAGTACTTC. The chain uses TRBV7-8 and TRBJ2-7; no reliable D call. V lost 5 bases and J 2 bases, leaving 13 bases between the germline ends. This CDR3 comprises 14 residues. CDR1 and CDR2 (germline): SGHVS, FQNEAQ.

The V call is TRBV27, the J call TRBJ2-5; no clear D. This CDR3 comprises 16 residues. The V and J ends lost 5 bases and 10 bases respectively, with 26 bases between them. Germline values: CDR1 MNHEY, CDR2 SMNVEV (reference sequence). The CDR3 is CASSPSFLTNWWDQYF. The CDR3 DNA reads TGTGCCAGCAGTCCCTCATTCCTAACGAATTGGTGGGACCAGTACTTC.

This chain links TRBV4-1 with TRBJ1-5; D uncertain. The CDR3 consists of 15 residues. Germline CDR1 and CDR2: MGHRA and YSYEKL. V lost 1 base and J lost 1, with 8 bases in between. CDR3 in amino acids: CASSQAMGSNQPQHF. The CDR3 nucleotides are TGCGCCAGCAGCCAAGCGATGGGGAGCAATCAGCCCCAGCATTTT.

This clone turned up a few times. The DNA for the CDR3 is TGTGCCAGCAGCGGAGGAGGACAAGTGAACACTGAAGCTTTCTTT. Translating it yields CASSGGGQVNTEAFF. V usage is TRBV9 and J usage is TRBJ1-1; weak D call: TRBD1 (5 bases). The CDR3 runs to 15 residues. V dropped 3 bases and J dropped 0 bases, with 12 bases sitting between them. Germline CDR1 is SGDLS and CDR2 is YYNGEE.

CDR3 nucleotide sequence: TGTGCCATCAGTGAGTCCCTGGGGGGCTCGGGAGGCTACACCTTC. Translation gives CAISESLGGSGGYTF. The rearrangement joins TRBV10-3 to TRBJ1-2; possible D gene TRBD1, 6 bases. The CDR3 has 15 residues. V shed 0 bases and J shed 8 bases, with 16 bases lying between them. Germline V gives CDR1 ENHRY, CDR2 SYGVKD.

The rearrangement joins TRBV10-3 to TRBJ2-1, with a tentative D call TRBD2 (6 bases). V lost 0 bases to trimming and J lost 6 bases, with 21 bases between them. The germline V gene has CDR1 ENHRY and CDR2 SYGVKD. The CDR3 has 18 amino acids. The CDR3 is CAISESVGGRTNFNEQFF. The DNA of the CDR3 is TGTGCCATCAGTGAGTCTGTGGGAGGCCGCACCAACTTCAATGAGCAGTTCTTC.

V usage is TRBV6-5 and J usage is TRBJ2-1; D not resolved. The V gene lost 8 bases and the J gene lost 0 bases, with 11 bases spanning the gap. In germline, CDR1 is MNHEY, CDR2 SVGAGI. The CDR3 runs 14 residues. CDR3: CASGRSSSYNEQFF. CDR3 nucleotides: TGTGCCAGCGGACGGTCGAGCTCCTACAATGAGCAGTTCTTC.

The chain has TRBV27 and TRBJ2-7; 8 bases are shared with TRBD2. This CDR3 contains 16 residues. V dropped 5 bases and J dropped 3; count of bases not matched to a gene: 12. The germline CDR1 and CDR2 sequences are MNHEY and SMNVEV (reference sequence). CDR3 nucleotide sequence: TGTGCCAGCAGTCCTACGCCCGGGGGGGTAAGCTACGAGCAGTACTTC. Residues: CASSPTPGGVSYEQYF.

The chain carries TRBV5-1 and TRBJ2-3; 7 nucleotides align to TRBD2. CDR1 and CDR2 from the germline V gene are SGHRS and YFSETQ. V lost 0 bases, J lost 1 base, and 5 bases stayed unmatched. This CDR3 comprises 16 residues. The CDR3 reads CASSLEGGGRTDTQYF. DNA of the CDR3: TGCGCCAGCAGCTTGGAGGGCGGGGGACGCACAGATACGCAGTATTTT.

This chain joins TRBV14 and TRBJ1-2; D call uncertain. V lost 0 bases to trimming and J lost 3 bases, with 17 bases between them. CDR1 and CDR2 (germline): SGHDN, FVKESK. The CDR3 is 17 residues long. The CDR3 sequence: CASSQDGIWEHDYGYTF. Here the CDR3 DNA reads TGTGCCAGCAGCCAAGACGGGATCTGGGAACACGACTATGGCTACACCTTC.

Worth noting for this clone: This CDR3 is also generated by other DNA sequences in the sample. The V and J genes are TRBV6-5 and TRBJ1-1, with no clear D. Germline lookup yields CDR1 MNHEY and CDR2 SVGAGI. The CDR3 spans 15 residues. Trimming pared 0 bases from V and 2 bases from J, leaving 10 bases between. The CDR3 coding sequence is TGTGCCAGCAGTTACTCGGCGGAAGCTAACACTGAAGCTTTCTTT. Its protein is CASSYSAEANTEAFF.

The CDR3, as DNA: TGCGCCAGCAGCCAAGCCAACGGGGGGCCCCAAGAGACCCAGTACTTC. Amino acids: CASSQANGGPQETQYF. The V call is TRBV4-1, the J call TRBJ2-5; D is perhaps TRBD2 (7 bases). Trimming took 1 base from V and 1 from J, leaving 13 bases between them. The CDR3 covers 16 residues. CDR1 is MGHRA and CDR2 is YSYEKL in the germline V gene.

In regard to this clone: This same CDR3 is encoded by further DNA sequences in the sample. This chain links TRBV28 with TRBJ2-3; D uncertain. Deletions cut 2 bases from V and 0 bases from J, with 6 bases between. The CDR3 is 14 amino acids. In germline, CDR1 is MDHEN, CDR2 SYDVKM. The CDR3 DNA is TGTGCCAGCAGTTTAGTAGGTAGCACAGATACGCAGTATTTT. Its translation is CASSLVGSTDTQYF.

The V gene is TRBV7-2, the J gene TRBJ2-1, with TRBD2 as a possible D gene (5 bases). The V and J ends lost 1 base and 0 bases respectively, with 7 bases between them. CDR1 and CDR2 (germline): SGHTA, FQGNSA. This CDR3 is 15 amino acids long. CDR3 in DNA: TGTGCCAGCAGCTTAGTGCGGGTCTCCTACAATGAGCAGTTCTTC. Translating it yields CASSLVRVSYNEQFF.

This chain links TRBV5-1 with TRBJ1-2; D gene unclear. CDR1 and CDR2 from the germline V gene are SGHRS and YFSETQ. Trimming shortened V by 4 bases and J by 8 bases, and 21 bases separated the two germline ends. The CDR3 spans 15 residues. CDR3 loop: CASSPSGLLTEGYTF. The CDR3 DNA is TGCGCCAGCAGCCCCTCGGGTCTTCTTACGGAAGGCTACACCTTC.

The chain joins TRBV5-1 to TRBJ2-3; possible D gene TRBD1, 7 bases. Trimming took 2 bases from V and 5 from J, leaving 15 bases between them. CDR1 is SGHRS and CDR2 is YFSETQ in the germline V gene. CDR3 length equals 15 residues. The CDR3 reads CASSLKEGARDTQYF. The CDR3 nucleotides read TGCGCCAGCAGCTTAAAGGAGGGGGCCAGAGATACGCAGTATTTT.

V is TRBV27 and J is TRBJ1-2, with TRBD1 matching over 8 bases. Germline CDR1 and CDR2: MNHEY and SMNVEV (reference sequence). This CDR3 is 13 amino acids long. With V trimmed by 5 bases and J by 4 bases, 3 bases remained unmatched. The DNA of the CDR3 is TGTGCCAGCAGTAGTACAGGGGGCTATGGCTACACCTTC. Translating it yields CASSSTGGYGYTF.